The next 18 T cell receptor beta chains were all read from a single sample in a study of cytomegalovirus exposure and HLA in healthy donors. Primers included in the PCR were 60 Vbeta and 13 Jbeta primers. This table comes from immunoSEQ multiplex PCR, and its TCRdb copy is limited to in-frame clones, with some not included. The top ten hold 4.9% of the sample, which has some 100,000 clones, about 80% seen once. The sequenced material came from PBMCs. These receptors came from a man aged 50-59 years in good health and CMV-seropositive.

As DNA, the CDR3 is TGTGCCAGTAGTATAACACAGGGGACCTCGAGGGGCTACACCTTC. Protein product: CASSITQGTSRGYTF. The rearrangement uses TRBV19 and TRBJ1-2; 7 bases are a match to TRBD1. The CDR3 is 15 residues long. Germline-derived CDR1 and CDR2 are LNHDA and SQIVND (reference sequence). With V trimmed by 2 bases and J by 8 bases, 11 bases remained unmatched.

CDR3 in DNA: TGTGCCAGCAGTGGACTAGCCCTCCAAGAGACCCAGTACTTC. This translates into CASSGLALQETQYF. The chain is built from TRBV2 and TRBJ2-5; the match to TRBD2 covers 7 bases. CDR3 size: 14 residues. Germline V CDR1 and CDR2: SNHLY, FYNNEI. Unmatched junction bases numbered 3, after V lost 4 bases and J lost 1 base.

This chain uses TRBV2 with TRBJ2-2; 7 nucleotides align to TRBD1. Germline V lookup: CDR1 SNHLY, CDR2 FYNNEI. The CDR3 loop spans 14 amino acids. J gave up 3 bases and V 4 bases, and 2 bases lay outside the gene matches. CDR3 sequence (DNA): TGTGCCAGCAGTGGGGACAGATACACCGGGGAGCTGTTTTTT. Translation: CASSGDRYTGELFF.

V usage is TRBV7-9 and J usage is TRBJ1-1; possibly TRBD1 for D (5 bases). The ends were cut back, 1 base at V and 10 bases at J, with 19 bases in the middle. CDR1 and CDR2 from the germline V gene are SEHNR and FQNEAQ (reference sequence). The CDR3 is 15 amino acids. The CDR3 coding sequence is TGTGCCAGCAGCTTAGGCGGGGGTAAGGCTGTCAGAGCTTTCTTT. Its protein is CASSLGGGKAVRAFF. The full variable domain, rest sourced from reference TRBV7-9 and TRBJ1-1, is DTGVSQNPRHKITKRGQNVTFRCDPISEHNRLYWYRQTLGQGPEFLTYFQNEAQLEKSRLLSDRFSAERPKGSFSTLEIQRTEQGDSAMYLCASSLGGGKAVRAFFGQGTRLTVV.

V is TRBV19 and J is TRBJ1-1; 10 nucleotides align to TRBD1. The CDR3 sequence is 14 residues long. The ends lost 7 bases at V and 4 bases at J; junction bases unmatched: 6. Germline CDR1 reads LNHDA; CDR2 reads SQIVND (reference sequence). CDR3 protein: CASNPGQGITEAFF. CDR3 DNA: TGTGCCAGTAACCCGGGACAGGGGATCACTGAAGCTTTCTTT.

CDR3 DNA: TGTGCCAGCAGCCGGCCCGGACTCGGAGAGACCCAGTACTTC. Translating gives CASSRPGLGETQYF. V and J are TRBV5-4 and TRBJ2-5; TRBD2 is a possible D gene (5 bases). The CDR3 covers 14 residues. V was clipped by 4 bases and J by 4 bases, with 14 bases between them. Germline V CDR1 and CDR2: SGHNT, YYREEE (reference sequence).

The chain carries TRBV28 and TRBJ1-6; no definite D call. Germline V CDR1 and CDR2: MDHEN, SYDVKM. The CDR3 runs to 12 residues. DNA for the CDR3: TGTGCACACCGTGCGGGGTCACCACCCCTCCACTTT. Amino acids: CAHRAGSPPLHF.

This rearrangement joins TRBV4-3 to TRBJ1-2; tentative D call: TRBD1 (6 bases). Trimming shortened V by 0 bases and J by 6 bases, and 8 bases separated the two germline ends. The CDR3 loop spans 13 amino acids. Germline lookup yields CDR1 LGHNA and CDR2 YSLEER. The CDR3 here is CASSQDQGNGYTF. CDR3 in DNA: TGCGCCAGCAGCCAAGATCAGGGGAATGGCTACACCTTC.

This clone was observed a handful of times. The J gene is TRBJ2-5, the V gene TRBV13; TRBD1 matches at 7 bases. With the DNA end fitting TRBJ2-7 better, the J assignment may be wrong. CDR1 and CDR2 (germline): PRHDT, FYEKMQ (reference sequence). The CDR3 extends over 16 amino acids. The CDR3 nucleotides read TGTGCCAGCAGCTTAAGGGGGACAGCGCTCTCCTACGAGCAGTACTTC. It is translated as CASSLRGTALSYEQYF.

This rearrangement joins TRBV6-1 to TRBJ1-1; no definite D call. This CDR3 has 13 residues. Germline V lookup: CDR1 MNHNS, CDR2 SASEGT. Trimming removed 5 bases at V and 1 base at J, with 8 bases between. The CDR3 loop is CASSSTGNTEAFF. The CDR3 nucleotides are TGTGCCAGCAGTTCCACGGGGAACACTGAAGCTTTCTTT.

The rearrangement uses TRBV28 and TRBJ2-7; 7 bases line up with TRBD1. The CDR3 loop spans 14 amino acids. J lost 6 bases, V lost 4 bases, and 9 bases had no gene match. From germline, CDR1 is MDHEN and CDR2 SYDVKM. The CDR3 reads CASSSTGSLGEQYF. CDR3 nucleotides: TGTGCCAGCAGTTCGACAGGGAGTTTAGGCGAGCAGTACTTC.

In its sample, this clone was seen a few times. The V call is TRBV10-1, the J call TRBJ1-4, with unresolved D. CDR1 is WNHNN, CDR2 SYGVQD, per germline (reference sequence). V lost 0 bases and J lost 7, with 12 bases in between. This CDR3 region has 15 residues. CDR3 protein: CASSESGSASEKLFF. The CDR3 DNA reads TGCGCCAGCAGTGAGTCGGGGAGTGCGAGTGAAAAACTGTTTTTT.

The chain recombines TRBV18 with TRBJ1-2; 7 positions agree with TRBD1. Germline loops: CDR1 KGHSH, CDR2 LQKENI. V trimming: 2 bases; J trimming: 3 bases; junction bases outside the gene matches: 12. The CDR3 runs to 17 residues. The DNA for the CDR3 is TGTGCCAGCTCACCAGTAGTGGCAGGGGGTTACGACTATGGCTACACCTTC. Translating gives CASSPVVAGGYDYGYTF.

The V call is TRBV29-1, the J call TRBJ2-1; 10 bases are a match to TRBD1. The CDR3 totals 14 residues. Trimming cost V 2 bases and J 8 bases; bases outside gene matches: 6. Germline CDR1 reads SQVTM; CDR2 reads ANQGSEA. Here the CDR3 DNA reads TGCAGCGTTGAAAGGGGACAGGGGATTTATGAGCAGTTCTTC. Translated, it gives CSVERGQGIYEQFF.

This clone occurred a few times. This chain links TRBV6-5 with TRBJ2-7; TRBD1 matches at 7 bases. The germline V gene encodes CDR1 MNHEY and CDR2 SVGAGI. Trimming cost V 2 bases and J 3 bases; bases outside gene matches: 4. This CDR3 has 14 amino acids. Here the CDR3 reads CASSYRGQGYEQYF. For the CDR3, the DNA is TGTGCCAGCAGTTACAGGGGGCAGGGCTACGAGCAGTACTTC.

The V call is TRBV7-9, the J call TRBJ1-1; 7 bases agree with TRBD1. Trimming cost V 5 bases and J 5 bases; bases outside gene matches: 11. The germline V gene encodes CDR1 SEHNR and CDR2 FQNEAQ (reference sequence). The CDR3 has 15 residues. The chain's CDR3 is CASSPTTGDRTEAFF. The DNA for the CDR3 is TGTGCCAGCAGCCCGACCACAGGGGACCGGACTGAAGCTTTCTTT.

The chain joins TRBV2 to TRBJ1-5; D not resolved. The germline gives CDR1 SNHLY, CDR2 FYNNEI. This CDR3 has 13 amino acids. V shed 7 bases and J shed 4 bases, with 11 bases lying between them. CDR3 protein: CASTSRVNQPQHF. The CDR3 nucleotides are TGTGCCAGCACATCAAGAGTAAATCAGCCCCAGCATTTT.

The J gene is TRBJ2-7, the V gene TRBV5-1; 9 nucleotides match TRBD1. J lost 3 bases, V lost 4 bases, and 2 bases had no gene match. The CDR3 sequence is 13 residues long. Germline V gene sequence: CDR1 SGHRS, CDR2 YFSETQ. CDR3 protein: CASSTGQGYEQYF. The CDR3 DNA sequence: TGCGCCAGCAGCACGGGACAGGGCTACGAGCAGTACTTC.